The rows below give T cell receptor beta chains drawn from one sample of a study of cytomegalovirus exposure and HLA in healthy donors. Profiled with immunoSEQ multiplex PCR; TCRdb holds only in-frame clones, not every one. Of around 160,000 clones in the sample, about 90% were seen once. Specimen: PBMCs. All receptors derive from a woman aged 18-29 years in good health and CMV-seropositive. Each CDR3 is given with its conserved first and last residue. The D gene is left open where the match is weak. The size entry is marked missing in some rows and otherwise reads once, few, many or a size class.

j_call	clone_size	d_call	v_call	cdr3_aa	cdr3_nt
TRBJ1-5	-	-	TRBV27	CASSSAGAGNQPQHF	TGTGCCAGCAGTTCTGCAGGGGCTGGCAATCAGCCCCAGCATTTT
TRBJ2-2	-	-	TRBV28	CASSFSTGELFF	TGTGCCAGCAGTTTTAGTACCGGGGAGCTGTTTTTT
TRBJ1-5	once	-	TRBV6-5	CASSIDSSNQPQHF	TGTGCCAGCAGTATAGACAGTAGCAATCAGCCCCAGCATTTT
TRBJ1-2	-	-	TRBV28	CASSFVEQWVRGGYTF	TGTGCCAGCAGTTTTGTGGAACAGTGGGTAAGGGGTGGCTACACCTTC
TRBJ2-7	-	TRBD2	TRBV6-6	CASRLAGEGYEQYF	TGTGCCAGCAGACTAGCGGGAGAGGGCTACGAGCAGTACTTC
TRBJ2-7	-	-	TRBV10-3	CAISARDRGDYEQYF	TGTGCCATCAGTGCCCGGGACCGCGGGGACTACGAGCAGTACTTC
TRBJ2-5	-	-	TRBV6-1	CASSQGETQYF	TGTGCCAGCAGTCAGGGGGAGACCCAGTACTTC
TRBJ2-2	-	-	TRBV7-2	CASSSTAGLSTGELFF	TGTGCCAGCAGCTCGACGGCGGGTTTGAGCACCGGGGAGCTGTTTTTT
TRBJ2-3	-	TRBD2	TRBV9	CASSVAGGSTDTQYF	TGTGCCAGCAGCGTGGCGGGAGGAAGCACAGATACGCAGTATTTT
TRBJ2-1	-	-	TRBV2	CASSLGFGSNEQFF	TGTGCCAGCAGTCTCGGGTTTGGGTCGAATGAGCAGTTCTTC
TRBJ2-3	-	TRBD1	TRBV6-7	CASSPRDREDGATDTQYF	TGTGCCAGCAGTCCCCGGGACAGGGAAGACGGGGCGACAGATACGCAGTATTTT
TRBJ1-2	-	-	TRBV6-1	CASSEAQREYYGYTF	TGTGCCAGCAGTGAAGCCCAGAGGGAATACTATGGCTACACCTTC
TRBJ2-3	-	-	TRBV19	CASGVEGSGTDTQYF	TGTGCCAGTGGGGTTGAGGGCAGCGGCACAGATACGCAGTATTTT